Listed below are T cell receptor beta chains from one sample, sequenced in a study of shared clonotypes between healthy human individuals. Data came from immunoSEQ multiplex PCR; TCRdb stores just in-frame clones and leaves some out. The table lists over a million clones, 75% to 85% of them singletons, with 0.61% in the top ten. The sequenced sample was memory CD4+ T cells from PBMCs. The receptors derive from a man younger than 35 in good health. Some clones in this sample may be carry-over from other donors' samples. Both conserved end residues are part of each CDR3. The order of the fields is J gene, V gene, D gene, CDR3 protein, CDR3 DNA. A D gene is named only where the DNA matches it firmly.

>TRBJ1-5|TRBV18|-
CASSPFGRQPQHF
TGTGCCAGCTCACCTTTCGGTAGGCAGCCCCAGCATTTT
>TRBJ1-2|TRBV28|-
CASRQDGNYGYTF
TGTGCCAGCAGACAGGACGGAAACTATGGCTACACCTTC
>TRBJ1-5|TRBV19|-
CASGRQSNQPQHF
TGTGCCAGTGGTCGGCAAAGCAATCAGCCCCAGCATTTT
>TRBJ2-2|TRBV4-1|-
CASSQVPGVTGELFF
TGCGCCAGCAGCCAAGTGCCGGGGGTGACCGGGGAGCTGTTTTTT
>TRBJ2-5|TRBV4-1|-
CASSQFQVGQETQYF
TGCGCCAGCAGCCAATTTCAGGTCGGCCAAGAGACCCAGTACTTC
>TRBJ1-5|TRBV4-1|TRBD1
CASSHQPTGFQPQHF
TGCGCCAGCAGCCATCAACCGACAGGGTTTCAGCCCCAGCATTTT
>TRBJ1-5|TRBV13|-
CASSLGLRDSNQPQHF
TGTGCCAGCAGCCTCGGACTCAGGGATAGCAATCAGCCCCAGCATTTT
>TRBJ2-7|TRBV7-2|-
CASSDQAGFTYEQYF
TGTGCCAGCAGTGACCAGGCCGGGTTTACCTACGAGCAGTACTTC
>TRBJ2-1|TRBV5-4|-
CASSSPNSNNEQFF
TGTGCCAGCAGCTCGCCCAACTCAAACAATGAGCAGTTCTTC
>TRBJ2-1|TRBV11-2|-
CASRAPGGYNEQFF
TGTGCCAGCAGAGCCCCTGGGGGCTACAATGAGCAGTTCTTC
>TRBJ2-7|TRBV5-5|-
CASSSGILTAEQYF
TGTGCCAGCAGCTCCGGGATTCTAACGGCGGAGCAGTACTTC
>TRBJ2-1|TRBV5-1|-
CASSLEGVRDEQFF
TGCGCCAGCAGCTTGGAGGGGGTCCGGGATGAGCAGTTCTTC
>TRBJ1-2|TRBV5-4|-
CASSRRERGSYGYTF
TGTGCCAGCAGCCGCAGGGAACGCGGAAGCTATGGCTACACCTTC
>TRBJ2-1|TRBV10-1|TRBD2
CASSQLALGEQFF
TGCGCCAGCAGTCAACTAGCGTTGGGTGAGCAGTTCTTC
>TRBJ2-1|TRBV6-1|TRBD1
CASVPRDRRLFF
TGTGCCAGCGTTCCCCGGGACAGGCGGCTGTTCTTC
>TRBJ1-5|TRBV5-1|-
CASSPTGYEGNQPQHF
TGCGCCAGCAGCCCAACAGGGTACGAAGGCAATCAGCCCCAGCATTTT